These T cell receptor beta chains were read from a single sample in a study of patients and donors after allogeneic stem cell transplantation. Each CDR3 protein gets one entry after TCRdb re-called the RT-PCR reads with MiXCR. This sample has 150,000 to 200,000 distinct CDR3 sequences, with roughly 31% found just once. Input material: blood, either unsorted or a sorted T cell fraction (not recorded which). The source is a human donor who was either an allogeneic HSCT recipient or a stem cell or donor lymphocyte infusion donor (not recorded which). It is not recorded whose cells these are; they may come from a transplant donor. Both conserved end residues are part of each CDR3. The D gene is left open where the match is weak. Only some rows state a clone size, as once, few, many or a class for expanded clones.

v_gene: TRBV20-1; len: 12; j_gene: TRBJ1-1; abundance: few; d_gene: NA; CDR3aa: CSAAWDPTEAFF; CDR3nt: TGCAGTGCTGCCTGGGACCCGACTGAAGCTTTCTTT
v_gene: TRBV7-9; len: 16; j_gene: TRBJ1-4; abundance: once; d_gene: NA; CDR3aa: CASSAGVVTTNEKLFF; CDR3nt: TGTGCCAGCAGCGCCGGCGTAGTCACAACTAATGAAAAACTGTTTTTT
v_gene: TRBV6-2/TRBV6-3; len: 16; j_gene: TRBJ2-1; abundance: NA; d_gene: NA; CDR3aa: CASSSQNRAPYNEQFF; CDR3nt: TGTGCCAGCAGTTCACAGAACAGGGCCCCCTACAATGAGCAGTTCTTC
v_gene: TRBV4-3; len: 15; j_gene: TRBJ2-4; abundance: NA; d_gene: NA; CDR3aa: CASSQVDSPKNIQYF; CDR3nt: TGCGCCAGCAGCCAAGTTGACAGCCCTAAAAACATTCAGTACTTC
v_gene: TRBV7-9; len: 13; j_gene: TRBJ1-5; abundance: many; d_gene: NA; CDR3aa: CASSLGSHKPQHF; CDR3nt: TGTGCCAGCAGCTTAGGATCCCACAAGCCCCAGCATTTT
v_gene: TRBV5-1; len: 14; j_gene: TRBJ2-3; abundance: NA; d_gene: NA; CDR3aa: CASVRVPSTDTQYF; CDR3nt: TGCGCCAGTGTACGGGTTCCTAGCACAGATACGCAGTATTTT
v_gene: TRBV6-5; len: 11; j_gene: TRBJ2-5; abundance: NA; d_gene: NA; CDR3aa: CASRIQETQYF; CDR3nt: TGTGCCAGCCGTATTCAGGAGACCCAGTACTTC
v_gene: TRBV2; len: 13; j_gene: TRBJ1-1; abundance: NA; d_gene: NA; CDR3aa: CASIREGYTEAFF; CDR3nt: TGTGCCAGCATAAGGGAGGGGTACACTGAAGCTTTCTTT
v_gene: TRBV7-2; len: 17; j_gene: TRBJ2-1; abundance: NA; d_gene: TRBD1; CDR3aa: CASSSRDRGLAMNEQFF; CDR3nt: TGTGCCAGCAGCTCACGGGACAGGGGGCTCGCTATGAATGAGCAGTTCTTC
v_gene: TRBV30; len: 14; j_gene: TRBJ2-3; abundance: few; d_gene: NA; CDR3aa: CAWSVKTGTDTQYF; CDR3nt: TGTGCCTGGAGTGTGAAGACCGGGACAGATACGCAGTATTTT
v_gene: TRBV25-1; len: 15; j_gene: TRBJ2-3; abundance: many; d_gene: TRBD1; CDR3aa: CASSEPGGKTDTQYF; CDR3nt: TGTGCCAGCAGTGAACCAGGGGGCAAAACAGATACGCAGTATTTT
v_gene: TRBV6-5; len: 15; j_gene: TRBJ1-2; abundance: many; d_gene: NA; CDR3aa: CASSHRVGDTYGYTF; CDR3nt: TGTGCCAGCAGCCACAGGGTCGGAGATACCTATGGCTACACCTTC
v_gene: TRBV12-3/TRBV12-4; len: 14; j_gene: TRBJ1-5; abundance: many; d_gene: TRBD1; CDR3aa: CASSPSGGHQPQHF; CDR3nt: TGTGCCAGCAGCCCCTCAGGGGGCCACCAGCCCCAGCATTTT
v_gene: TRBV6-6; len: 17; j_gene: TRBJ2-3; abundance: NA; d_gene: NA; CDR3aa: CASSYSPGFGGTDTQYF; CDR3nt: TGTGCCAGCAGTTACTCCCCCGGGTTCGGAGGGACAGATACGCAGTATTTT
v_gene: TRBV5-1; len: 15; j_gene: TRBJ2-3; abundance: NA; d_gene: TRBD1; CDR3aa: CASSSGTGGLDTQYF; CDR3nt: TGCGCCAGCAGCTCCGGGACAGGGGGTTTGGATACGCAGTATTTT
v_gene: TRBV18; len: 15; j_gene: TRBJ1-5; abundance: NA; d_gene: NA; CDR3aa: CASSPLENSNQPQHF; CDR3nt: TGTGCCAGCTCACCATTAGAAAATAGCAATCAGCCCCAGCATTTT
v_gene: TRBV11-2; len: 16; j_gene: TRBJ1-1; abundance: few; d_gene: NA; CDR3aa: CASSLHLKGGNTEAFF; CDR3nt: TGTGCCAGCAGCTTACACCTAAAGGGGGGGAACACTGAAGCTTTCTTT
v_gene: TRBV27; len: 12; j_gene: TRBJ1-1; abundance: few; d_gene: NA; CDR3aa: CASRNRYTEAFF; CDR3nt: TGTGCCAGCAGGAACAGGTACACTGAAGCTTTCTTT
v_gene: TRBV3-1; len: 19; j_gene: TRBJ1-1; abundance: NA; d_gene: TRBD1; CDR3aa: CASSQGYGQGGLSNTEAFF; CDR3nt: TGTGCCAGCAGCCAAGGGTACGGACAGGGAGGCCTGTCGAACACTGAAGCTTTCTTT
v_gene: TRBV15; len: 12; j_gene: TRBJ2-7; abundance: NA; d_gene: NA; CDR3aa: CATSRDGYEQYF; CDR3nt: TGTGCCACCAGCAGAGATGGCTACGAGCAGTACTTC
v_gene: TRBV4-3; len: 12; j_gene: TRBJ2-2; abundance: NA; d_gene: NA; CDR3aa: CASSQAPGELFF; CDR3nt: TGCGCCAGCAGCCAAGCCCCCGGGGAGCTGTTTTTT
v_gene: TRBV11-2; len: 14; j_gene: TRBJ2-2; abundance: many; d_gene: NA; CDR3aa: CASSFRGNAGELFF; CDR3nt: TGTGCCAGCAGCTTTCGGGGTAACGCCGGGGAGCTGTTTTTT
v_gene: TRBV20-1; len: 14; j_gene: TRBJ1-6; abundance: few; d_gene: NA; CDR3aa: CSARDPEGVSPLHF; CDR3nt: TGCAGTGCTAGAGATCCAGAGGGGGTTTCACCCCTCCACTTT
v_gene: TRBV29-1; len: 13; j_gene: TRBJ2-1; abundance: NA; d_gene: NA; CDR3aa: CSVVGRLNNEQFF; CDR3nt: TGCAGCGTTGTGGGAAGGCTAAACAATGAGCAGTTCTTC
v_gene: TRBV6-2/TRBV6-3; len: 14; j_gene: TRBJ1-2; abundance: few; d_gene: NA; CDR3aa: CASSYQGAARGYTF; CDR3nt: TGTGCCAGCAGTTACCAAGGGGCCGCTCGGGGCTACACCTTC
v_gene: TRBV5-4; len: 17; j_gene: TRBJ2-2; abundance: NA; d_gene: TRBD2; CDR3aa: CASSLSSGSLRTGELFF; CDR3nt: TGTGCCAGCAGCTTGTCTAGCGGGAGTTTGAGAACCGGGGAGCTGTTTTTT
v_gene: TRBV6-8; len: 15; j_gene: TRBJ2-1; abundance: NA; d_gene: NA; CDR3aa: CASSYEGTPYNEQFF; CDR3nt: TGTGCCAGCAGTTACGAGGGGACTCCTTACAATGAGCAGTTCTTC
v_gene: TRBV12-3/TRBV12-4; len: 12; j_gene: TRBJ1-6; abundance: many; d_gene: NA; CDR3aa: CASSANNSPLHF; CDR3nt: TGTGCCAGCAGTGCAAATAATTCACCCCTCCACTTT
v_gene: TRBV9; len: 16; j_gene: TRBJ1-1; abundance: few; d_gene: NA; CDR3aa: CASSARSAQAITEAFF; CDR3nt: TGTGCCAGCAGCGCCCGCTCGGCACAGGCGATCACTGAAGCTTTCTTT
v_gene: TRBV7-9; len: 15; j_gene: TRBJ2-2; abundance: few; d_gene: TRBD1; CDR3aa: CASSWGQGGTGELFF; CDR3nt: TGTGCCAGCAGCTGGGGACAGGGTGGCACCGGGGAGCTGTTTTTT
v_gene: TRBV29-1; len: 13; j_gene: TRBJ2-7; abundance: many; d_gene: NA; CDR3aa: CSVEGAGNYEQYF; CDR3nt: TGCAGCGTTGAAGGGGCAGGGAACTACGAGCAGTACTTC
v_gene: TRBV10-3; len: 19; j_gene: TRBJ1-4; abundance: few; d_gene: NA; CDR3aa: CAISESWGRQDATNEKLFF; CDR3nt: TGTGCCATCAGTGAGTCTTGGGGCAGACAGGATGCAACTAATGAAAAACTGTTTTTT
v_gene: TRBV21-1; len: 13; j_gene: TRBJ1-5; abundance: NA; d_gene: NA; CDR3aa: CASRAGSRQPQHF; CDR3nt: TGTGCCAGCAGAGCAGGGAGTAGGCAGCCCCAGCATTTT
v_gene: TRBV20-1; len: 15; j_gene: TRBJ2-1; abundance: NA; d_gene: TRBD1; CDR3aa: CSAGTYRGSYNEQFF; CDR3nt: TGCAGTGCCGGCACCTACAGGGGCTCCTACAATGAGCAGTTCTTC
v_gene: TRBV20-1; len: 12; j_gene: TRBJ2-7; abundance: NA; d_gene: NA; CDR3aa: CSARAQVREQYF; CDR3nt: TGCAGTGCTAGAGCGCAGGTTCGGGAGCAGTACTTC
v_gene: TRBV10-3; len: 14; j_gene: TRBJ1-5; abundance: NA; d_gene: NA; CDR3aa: CAISESQQNQPQHF; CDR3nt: TGTGCCATCAGTGAGTCGCAACAGAATCAGCCCCAGCATTTT
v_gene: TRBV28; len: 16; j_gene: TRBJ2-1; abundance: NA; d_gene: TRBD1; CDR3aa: CASSLPDRESYNEQFF; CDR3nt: TGTGCCAGCAGTTTGCCGGACAGGGAGTCCTACAATGAGCAGTTCTTC
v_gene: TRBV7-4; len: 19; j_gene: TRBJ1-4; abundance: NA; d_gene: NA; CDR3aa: CASSLAIMGGPPTNEKLFF; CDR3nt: TGTGCCAGCAGCTTAGCGATCATGGGGGGCCCGCCAACTAATGAAAAACTGTTTTTT
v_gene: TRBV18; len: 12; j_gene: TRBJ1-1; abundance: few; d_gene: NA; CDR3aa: CASSPAGTEAFF; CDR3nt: TGTGCCAGCTCCCCAGCGGGCACTGAAGCTTTCTTT
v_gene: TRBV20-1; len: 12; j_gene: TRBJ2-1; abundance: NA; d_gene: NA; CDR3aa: CSATSTYNEQFF; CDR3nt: TGCAGTGCCACTAGCACCTACAATGAGCAGTTCTTC
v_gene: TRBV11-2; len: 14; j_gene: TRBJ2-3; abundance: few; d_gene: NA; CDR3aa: CASSHRFNTDTQYF; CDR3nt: TGTGCCAGCAGCCACAGGTTTAACACAGATACGCAGTATTTT
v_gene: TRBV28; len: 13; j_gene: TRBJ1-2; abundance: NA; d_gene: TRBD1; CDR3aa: CASKTGGNYGYTF; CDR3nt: TGTGCCAGCAAAACAGGGGGCAACTATGGCTACACCTTC
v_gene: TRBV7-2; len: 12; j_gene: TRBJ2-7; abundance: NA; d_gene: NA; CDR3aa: CASSFGTYEQYF; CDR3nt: TGTGCCAGCAGCTTCGGAACCTACGAGCAGTACTTC
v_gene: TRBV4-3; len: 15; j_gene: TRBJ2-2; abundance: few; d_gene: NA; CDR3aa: CASSQAGTFTGELFF; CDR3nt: TGCGCCAGCAGCCAAGCCGGGACCTTCACCGGGGAGCTGTTTTTT
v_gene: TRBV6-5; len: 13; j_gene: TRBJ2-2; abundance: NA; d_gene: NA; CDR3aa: CASSYINTGELFF; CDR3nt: TGTGCCAGCAGTTATATTAACACCGGGGAGCTGTTTTTT
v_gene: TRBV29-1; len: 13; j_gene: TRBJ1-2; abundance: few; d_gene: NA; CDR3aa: CSVGQVLNYGYTF; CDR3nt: TGCAGCGTTGGACAGGTCCTTAACTATGGCTACACCTTC
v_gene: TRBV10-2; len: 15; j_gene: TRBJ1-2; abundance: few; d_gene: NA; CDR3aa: CASSDGPRGNYGYTF; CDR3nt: TGCGCCAGCAGTGACGGTCCCAGGGGAAACTATGGCTACACCTTC
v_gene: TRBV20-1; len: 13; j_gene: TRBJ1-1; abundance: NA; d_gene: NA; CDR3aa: CSASGQMNTEAFF; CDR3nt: TGCAGTGCCTCCGGACAGATGAACACTGAAGCTTTCTTT
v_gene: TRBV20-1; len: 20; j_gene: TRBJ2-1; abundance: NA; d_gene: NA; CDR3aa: CSADTLLGRVGVSSYNEQFF; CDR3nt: TGCAGTGCTGACACCCTACTAGGACGCGTAGGGGTGAGCTCCTACAATGAGCAGTTCTTC
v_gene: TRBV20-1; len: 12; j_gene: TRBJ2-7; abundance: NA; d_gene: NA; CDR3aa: CSARADDYEQYF; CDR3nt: TGCAGTGCTAGAGCCGACGACTACGAGCAGTACTTC
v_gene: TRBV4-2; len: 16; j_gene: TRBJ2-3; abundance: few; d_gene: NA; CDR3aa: CASSQEGTGAADTQYF; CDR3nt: TGTGCCAGCAGCCAAGAGGGTACAGGAGCCGCAGATACGCAGTATTTT
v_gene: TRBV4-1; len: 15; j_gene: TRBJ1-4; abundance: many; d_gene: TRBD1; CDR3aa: CASSQDRGTNEKLFF; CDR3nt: TGCGCCAGCAGCCAAGACAGGGGGACTAATGAAAAACTGTTTTTT
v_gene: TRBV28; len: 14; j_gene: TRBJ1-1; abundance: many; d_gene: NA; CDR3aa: CASTNPGQNTEAFF; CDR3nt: TGTGCCAGCACCAACCCGGGACAGAACACTGAAGCTTTCTTT
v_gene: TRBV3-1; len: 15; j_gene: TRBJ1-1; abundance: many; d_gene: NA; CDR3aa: CASSSPTKRVPEAFF; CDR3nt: TGTGCCAGCAGCTCCCCGACAAAACGTGTCCCTGAAGCTTTCTTT
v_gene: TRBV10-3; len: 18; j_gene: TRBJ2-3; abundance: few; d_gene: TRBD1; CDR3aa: CAISPGQGVSISTDTQYF; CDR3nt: TGTGCCATCAGTCCGGGACAGGGGGTCTCGATAAGCACAGATACGCAGTATTTT
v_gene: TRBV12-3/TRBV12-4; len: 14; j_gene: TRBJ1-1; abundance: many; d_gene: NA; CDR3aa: CASRTFSIETEAFF; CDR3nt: TGTGCCAGCAGAACCTTTAGTATAGAGACTGAAGCTTTCTTT
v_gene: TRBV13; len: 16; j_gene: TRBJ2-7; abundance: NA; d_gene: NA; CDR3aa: CASSLSPGSGTYEQYF; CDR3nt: TGTGCCAGCAGCCTATCACCGGGGAGCGGAACCTACGAGCAGTACTTC
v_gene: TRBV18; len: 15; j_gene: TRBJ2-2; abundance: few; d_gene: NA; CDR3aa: CASSPGAANTGELFF; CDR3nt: TGTGCCAGCTCACCAGGGGCCGCGAACACCGGGGAGCTGTTTTTT
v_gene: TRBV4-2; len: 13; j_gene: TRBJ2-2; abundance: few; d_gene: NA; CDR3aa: CASSGGGAGELFF; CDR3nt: TGTGCCAGCAGCGGGGGCGGCGCCGGGGAGCTGTTTTTT